The TCR beta chain under discussion was sequenced for a study of T cells in Graves' hyperthyroidism and ophthalmopathy (dated by TCRdb to about 2019). For the wider study: Peripheral blood samples were taken at the time of initial diagnosis, prior to any treatment. The paper describes TCR Vbeta CDR3 sequencing of 130 to 150 peripheral blood samples, made up of roughly 40 ophthalmopathy patients, approximately 73 hyperthyroidism patients and roughly 17 progressor patients. TCR V-J signatures able to tell the groups apart were searched for in a discovery cohort of 90 to 100 patients, of whom around 43 had Graves' ophthalmopathy and roughly 58 had stable Graves' hyperthyroidism. After sampling, hyperthyroidism patients received methimazole starting at 30 mg daily, and ophthalmopathy patients received high-dose intravenous methylprednisolone. The 100 or so discovery patients were divided at random into training and test sets in a 7:3 ratio. Prospective prediction of ophthalmopathy was tested in an independent validation cohort consisting of fewer than 20 hyperthyroidism patients and around 16 patients who later progressed to ophthalmopathy. In roughly six Graves' hyperthyroidism patients, the study also compared T-cell repertoires from thyroid tissue with T-cell repertoires from blood. Study-level results and caveats: Most expanded thyroid clonotypes (frequency above 0.001) were also detected in blood, suggesting blood repertoires may reflect thyroid immune responses. In validation, progression to ophthalmopathy was predicted by the model with 70.59% sensitivity and 72% to 80% specificity, a median of approximately 6.5 months before onset. Sample size was not statistically predetermined, and blinding of investigators to group allocation was not performed. A 13 V-J signature model separated ophthalmopathy from stable hyperthyroidism, with 87.88% sensitivity and approximately 81% specificity in cross-validation and 80%/75% in testing.

The TCR beta CDR3 regions were amplified from RNA transcripts. The first round of RT-PCR for the TCR CDR3 was performed with the HTBI primer set and the Qiagen OneStep RT-PCR kit. A second multiplex PCR round built the libraries, followed by size selection and purification. Libraries were sequenced paired-end with 100 bp reads on an Illumina HiSeq2000. Concerning the study's data processing: Raw data were processed with SOAPnuke, discarding reads with adapters, uncalled bases, mean Phred below 15, or no exact constant-primer or identifier match. High-quality paired reads were merged using COPE v1.2.5, and each unique nucleotide sequence was defined as a clonotype. MiTCR v1.1 was used to align the clonotypes against IMGT TRBV, TRBD and TRBJ reference segments. The analysis was restricted to V-J combinations with a frequency above 0.0001, which together covered just over 98% of the repertoires. The TCS score was defined as F50 (clonal expansion) divided by E x V (chaos), with BLOSUM62-based TCRdist calculated between CDR3 peptides within each V-J. Welch's t-statistics and random forest reduced roughly 500 V-J features to some 14, which were used in a naive Bayes classifier (R e1071). The public reads were run again by TCRdb, first through fastp at Q25 and then through MiXCR, and only productive beta chains were kept. Each record represents a unique CDR3 protein, reported with the most common genes and DNA among its rows. These V and J calls are TCRdb output, not the study's own analysis. This sample has approximately 600,000 distinct CDR3 sequences in its table, and around 16% of those were observed once. The ten largest clones add up to over 3.5% of the sample.

A patient counted as having stable Graves' hyperthyroidism if no progression to ophthalmopathy occurred over 18 months of follow-up. Hyperthyroidism patients were newly diagnosed, had a disease duration of under 2 months, and were aged 18 to 65 years. Any patient with an uncontrolled infection, another autoimmune disease, pregnancy or lactation was excluded. Diagnoses were established on the basis of clinical symptoms, serum thyroxine and TRAb, thyroid ultrasound, and orbital computed tomography. PBMCs were separated from roughly 9.6 ml of fresh peripheral blood using Ficoll-Paque density gradient centrifugation. Total RNA was extracted using Trizol reagent, and RNA quality was assessed on an Agilent 2100 Bioanalyzer. This clonotype was observed at least ten times. The clone's antigen remains unknown. No qualities accompany the bases; no much larger clone lies one base away. The cysteine opens and the phenylalanine closes a CDR3 of 15 amino acids. Only CDR3 DNA remains: 45 bases, in frame from the first base. V drops 0 bases and J drops 2 bases, leaving 9 bases in between. In the germline V gene, CDR1 corresponds to KGHSH and CDR2 to LQKENI.

This sequence uses TRBV18 and TRBJ2-3; the D gene cannot be resolved reliably. The clonotype was recovered from a woman under 40 with Graves' hyperthyroidism. What was sequenced was blood. The nucleotide sequence is TGTGCCAGCTCACCACCGGAACGGCTCACAGATACGCAGTATTTT. Its amino acids are CASSPPERLTDTQYF.